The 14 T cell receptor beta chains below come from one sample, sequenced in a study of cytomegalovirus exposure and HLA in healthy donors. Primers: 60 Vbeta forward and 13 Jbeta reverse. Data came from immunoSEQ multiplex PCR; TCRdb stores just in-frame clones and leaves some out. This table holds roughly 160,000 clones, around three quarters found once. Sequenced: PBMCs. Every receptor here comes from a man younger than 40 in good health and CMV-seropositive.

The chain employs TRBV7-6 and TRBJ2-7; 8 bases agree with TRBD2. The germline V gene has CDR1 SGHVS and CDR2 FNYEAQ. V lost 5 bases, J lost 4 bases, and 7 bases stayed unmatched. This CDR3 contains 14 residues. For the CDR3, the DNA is TGTGCCAGCAGCGAACGGGGGGGCGGTTACGAGCAGTACTTC. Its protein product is CASSERGGGYEQYF.

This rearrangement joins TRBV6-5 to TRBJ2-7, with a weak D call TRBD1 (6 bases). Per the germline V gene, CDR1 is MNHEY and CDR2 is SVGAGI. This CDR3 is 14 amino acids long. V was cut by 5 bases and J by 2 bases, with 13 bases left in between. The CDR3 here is CASSTTGLTYEQYF. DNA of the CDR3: TGTGCCAGCAGTACCACAGGGCTAACCTACGAGCAGTACTTC.

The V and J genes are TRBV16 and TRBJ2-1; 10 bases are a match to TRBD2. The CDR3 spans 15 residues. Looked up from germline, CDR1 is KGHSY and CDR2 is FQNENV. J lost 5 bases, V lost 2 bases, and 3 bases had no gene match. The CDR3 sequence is CASSQPSGGNNEQFF. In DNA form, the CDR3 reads TGTGCCAGCAGCCAACCTAGCGGGGGCAACAATGAGCAGTTCTTC.

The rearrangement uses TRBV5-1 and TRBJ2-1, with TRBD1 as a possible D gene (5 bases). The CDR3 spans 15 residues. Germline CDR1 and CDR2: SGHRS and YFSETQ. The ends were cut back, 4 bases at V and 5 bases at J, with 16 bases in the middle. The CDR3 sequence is CASSLLPNRNNEQFF. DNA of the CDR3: TGCGCCAGCAGCCTCCTTCCGAACAGGAACAATGAGCAGTTCTTC.

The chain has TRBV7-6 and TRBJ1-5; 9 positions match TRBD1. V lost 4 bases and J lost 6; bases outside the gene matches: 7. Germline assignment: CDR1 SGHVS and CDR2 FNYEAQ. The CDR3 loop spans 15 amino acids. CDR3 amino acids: CASSSGTGLAQPQHF. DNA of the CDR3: TGTGCCAGCAGCTCCGGGACAGGGTTGGCTCAGCCCCAGCATTTT.

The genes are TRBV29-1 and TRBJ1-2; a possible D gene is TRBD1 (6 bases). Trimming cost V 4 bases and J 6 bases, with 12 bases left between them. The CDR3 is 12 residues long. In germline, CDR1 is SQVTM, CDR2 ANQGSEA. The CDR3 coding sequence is TGCAGCGTTGTTACCGGGACAAATGGCTACACCTTC. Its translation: CSVVTGTNGYTF.

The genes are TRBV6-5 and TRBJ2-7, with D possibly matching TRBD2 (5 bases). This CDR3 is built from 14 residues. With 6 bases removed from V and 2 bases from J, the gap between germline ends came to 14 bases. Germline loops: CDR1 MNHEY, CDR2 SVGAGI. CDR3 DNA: TGTGCCAGCAGATTCGCCGGGAATACCTACGAGCAGTACTTC. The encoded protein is CASRFAGNTYEQYF.

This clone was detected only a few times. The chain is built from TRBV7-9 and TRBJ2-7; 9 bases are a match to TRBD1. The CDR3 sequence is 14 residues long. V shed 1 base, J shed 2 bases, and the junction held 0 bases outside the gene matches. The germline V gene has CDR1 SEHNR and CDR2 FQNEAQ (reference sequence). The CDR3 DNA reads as TGTGCCAGCAGCTTAGGACAGGGGGCCTACGAGCAGTACTTC. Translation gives CASSLGQGAYEQYF.

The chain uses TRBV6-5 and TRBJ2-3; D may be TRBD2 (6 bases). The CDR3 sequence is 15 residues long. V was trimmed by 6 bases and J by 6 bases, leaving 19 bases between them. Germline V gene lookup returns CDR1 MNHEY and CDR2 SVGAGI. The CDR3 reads CASSRSSGEADTQYF. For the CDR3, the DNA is TGTGCCAGCAGCCGAAGCTCCGGGGAGGCCGATACGCAGTATTTT.

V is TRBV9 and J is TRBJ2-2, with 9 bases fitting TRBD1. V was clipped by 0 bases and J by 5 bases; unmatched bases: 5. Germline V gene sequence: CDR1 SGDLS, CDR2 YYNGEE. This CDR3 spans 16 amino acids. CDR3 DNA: TGTGCCAGCAGCGTAGAAGGACAGGGGATAACCGGGGAGCTGTTTTTT. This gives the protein CASSVEGQGITGELFF.

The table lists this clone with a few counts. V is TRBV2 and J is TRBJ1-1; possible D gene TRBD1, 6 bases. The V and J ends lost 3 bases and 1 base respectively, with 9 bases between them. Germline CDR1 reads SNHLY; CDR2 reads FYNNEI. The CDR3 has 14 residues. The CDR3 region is CASSDWGQNTEAFF. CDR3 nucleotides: TGTGCCAGCAGTGACTGGGGGCAGAACACTGAAGCTTTCTTT.

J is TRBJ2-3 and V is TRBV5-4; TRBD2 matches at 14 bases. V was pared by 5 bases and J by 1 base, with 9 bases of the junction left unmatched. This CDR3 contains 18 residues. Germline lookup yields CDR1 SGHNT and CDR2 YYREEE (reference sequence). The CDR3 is CASSRTSGGLTGTDTQYF. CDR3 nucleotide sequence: TGTGCCAGCAGTAGGACTAGCGGGGGGTTAACAGGCACAGATACGCAGTATTTT.

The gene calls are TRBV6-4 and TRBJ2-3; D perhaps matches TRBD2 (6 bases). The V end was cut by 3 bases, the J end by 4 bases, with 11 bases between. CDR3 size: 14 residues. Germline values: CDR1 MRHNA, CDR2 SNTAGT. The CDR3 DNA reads TGTGCCAGCAGTGATGGGGGGAATCCAGATACGCAGTATTTT. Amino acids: CASSDGGNPDTQYF.

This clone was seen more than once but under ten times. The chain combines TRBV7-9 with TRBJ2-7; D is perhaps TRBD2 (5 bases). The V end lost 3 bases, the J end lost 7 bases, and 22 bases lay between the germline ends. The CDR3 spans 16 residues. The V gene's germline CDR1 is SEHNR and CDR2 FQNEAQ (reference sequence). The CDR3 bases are TGTGCCAGCAGCTTGAGGGTTAGCTGGGAGTTTGGAGAGCAGTACTTC. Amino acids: CASSLRVSWEFGEQYF.